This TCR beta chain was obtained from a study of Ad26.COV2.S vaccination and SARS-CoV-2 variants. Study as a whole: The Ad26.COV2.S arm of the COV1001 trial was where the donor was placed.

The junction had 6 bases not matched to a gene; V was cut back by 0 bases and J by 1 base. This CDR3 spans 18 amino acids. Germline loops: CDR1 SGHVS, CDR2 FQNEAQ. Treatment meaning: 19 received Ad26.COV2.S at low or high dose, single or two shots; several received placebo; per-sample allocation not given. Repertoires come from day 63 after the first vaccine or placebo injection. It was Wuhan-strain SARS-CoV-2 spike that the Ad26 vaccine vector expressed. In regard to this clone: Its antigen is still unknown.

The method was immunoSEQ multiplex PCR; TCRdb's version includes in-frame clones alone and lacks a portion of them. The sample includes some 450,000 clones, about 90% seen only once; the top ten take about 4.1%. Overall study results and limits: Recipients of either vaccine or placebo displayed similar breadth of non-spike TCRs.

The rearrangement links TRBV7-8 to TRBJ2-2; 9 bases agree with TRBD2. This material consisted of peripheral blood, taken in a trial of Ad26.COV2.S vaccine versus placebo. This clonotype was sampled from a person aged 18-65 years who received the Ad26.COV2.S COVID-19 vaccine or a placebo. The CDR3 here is CASSLASSGSWNTGELFF. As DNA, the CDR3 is TGTGCCAGCAGCTTAGCGAGTAGCGGGAGCTGGAACACCGGGGAGCTGTTTTTT. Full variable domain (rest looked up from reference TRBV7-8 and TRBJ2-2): GAGVSQSPRYKVAKRGQDVALRCDPISGHVSLFWYQQALGQGPEFLTYFQNEAQLDKSGLPSDRFFAERPEGSVSTLKIQRTQQEDSAVYLCASSLASSGSWNTGELFFGEGSRLTVL.